The T cell receptor (beta chain) described here comes from a study of identical twins. Template switching (which added a universal primer site) was used, and cDNA carried unique molecular identifiers. One entry per CDR3 protein, called by TCRdb with MiXCR from the 5' RACE reads. This table has around 690,000 distinct CDR3 sequences, around 21% appearing once. This clonotype was seen a few times. Its antigen remains unidentified. Overall study findings and caveats: Invariant populations such as MAIT and iNKT cells could partly muddle zero-insertion analyses.

The V and J ends lost 6 bases and 7 bases respectively, with 22 bases between them. This CDR3 spans 16 amino acids. A further study also used this sample, focusing on T cells expressing NK-cell markers.

Sequencing input: PBMCs. The receptor comes from a woman younger than 35 in good health. V is TRBV12-3 or TRBV12-4 and J is TRBJ2-1, with D possibly TRBD2 on 5 matching bases. The CDR3 coding sequence is TGTGCCAGCAGCCTCCCCGGGAATCTCAAAACTAATGAGCAGTTCTTC. This gives the protein CASSLPGNLKTNEQFF.